This T cell receptor beta chain was retrieved from a study of T cells in Graves' hyperthyroidism and ophthalmopathy. It was RNA transcripts that yielded the amplified TCR beta CDR3 regions. With the HTBI primer set, the TCR CDR3 went through a first round of RT-PCR. TCRdb re-called the multiplex PCR reads through MiXCR, storing one row per CDR3 protein. Of approximately 520,000 distinct CDR3 sequences listed, around a quarter were seen once; the top ten hold approximately 10%. This clonotype was observed many times. The sequencing sample was made of blood. The clonotype was recovered from a woman between 25 and 40 years old with Graves' ophthalmopathy.

CDR3 in amino acids: CATSDLYGRSNTEAFF. The CDR3, as DNA: TGTGCCACCAGTGATTTATACGGACGGTCGAACACTGAAGCTTTCTTT. This chain joins TRBV24-1 and TRBJ1-1; no clear D gene. The CDR3 contains 16 residues. Per the germline V gene, CDR1 is KGHDR and CDR2 is SFDVKD. V lost 1 base and J lost 1, with 12 bases in between.